Presented here are 2 T cell receptor beta chains from one specimen sequenced in a study of PD-1 blockade in classical Hodgkin lymphoma. Each patient's relapse followed autologous stem cell transplantation, and brentuximab vedotin exposure varied. This table comes from immunoSEQ multiplex PCR, and its TCRdb copy is limited to in-frame clones, with some not included. Among roughly 100,000 clones listed, 80% to 90% were seen once. The sample was peripheral blood mononuclear cells (PBMCs), taken before the second cycle of nivolumab. These receptors all stem from a human donor with classical Hodgkin lymphoma.

The rearrangement links TRBV11-2 to TRBJ1-1; TRBD1 might be the D (6 bases). Germline V gene data show CDR1 as SGHAT and CDR2 as FQNNGV. The CDR3 totals 14 residues. With 6 bases removed from V and 0 bases from J, the gap between germline ends came to 11 bases. CDR3 DNA sequence: TGTGCCAGCAGTGCAGGGGTTATGAACACTGAAGCTTTCTTT. Protein: CASSAGVMNTEAFF.

The rearrangement uses TRBV18 and TRBJ1-6; D remains ambiguous. Trimming removed 3 bases from V and 8 bases from J, with 11 bases in between. The CDR3 consists of 14 residues. Germline loops: CDR1 KGHSH, CDR2 LQKENI. DNA of the CDR3: TGTGCCAGCTCACCGGGCGCCACGGATTCACCCCTCCACTTT. Translation: CASSPGATDSPLHF.